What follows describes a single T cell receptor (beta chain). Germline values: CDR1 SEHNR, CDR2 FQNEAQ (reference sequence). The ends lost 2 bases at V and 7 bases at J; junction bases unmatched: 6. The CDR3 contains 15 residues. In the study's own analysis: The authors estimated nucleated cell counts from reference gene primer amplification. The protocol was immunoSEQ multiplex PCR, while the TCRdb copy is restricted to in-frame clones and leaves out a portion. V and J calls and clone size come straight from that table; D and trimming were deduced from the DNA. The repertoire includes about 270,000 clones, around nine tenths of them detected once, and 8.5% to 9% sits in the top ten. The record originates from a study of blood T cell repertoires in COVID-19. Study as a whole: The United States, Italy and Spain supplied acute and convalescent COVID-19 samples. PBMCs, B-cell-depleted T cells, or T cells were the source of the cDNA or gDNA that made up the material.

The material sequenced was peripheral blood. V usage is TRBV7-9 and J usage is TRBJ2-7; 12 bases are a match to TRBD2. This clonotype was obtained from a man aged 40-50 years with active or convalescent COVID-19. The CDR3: CASSLLAGGPWEQYF. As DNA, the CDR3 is TGTGCCAGCAGCTTACTAGCGGGAGGGCCGTGGGAGCAGTACTTC.